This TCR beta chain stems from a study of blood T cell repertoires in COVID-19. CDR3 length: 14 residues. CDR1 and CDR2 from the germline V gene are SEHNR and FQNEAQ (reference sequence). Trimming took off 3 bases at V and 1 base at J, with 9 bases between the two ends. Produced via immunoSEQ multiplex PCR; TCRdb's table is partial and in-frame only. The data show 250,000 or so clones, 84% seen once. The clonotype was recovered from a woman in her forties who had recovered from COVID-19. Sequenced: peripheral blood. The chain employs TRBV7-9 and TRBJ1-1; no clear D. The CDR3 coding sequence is TGTGCCAGCAGCTTCGGTGGAGGGAACACTGAAGCTTTCTTT. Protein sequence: CASSFGGGNTEAFF.